The T cell receptor (beta chain) under discussion was sequenced for a study of T cell repertoires in cytomegalovirus infection. Study context: It was recently identified HLA-C-restricted and well-studied HLA-B-restricted CMV epitopes that the study used. Matching HLA type and CMV infection were both indicated by public TCR beta signatures.

Notes on the study in general: The cumulative frequency of public TCR beta families distinguished individuals who carried CMV together with the relevant HLA. What dominated the ex vivo response were HLA-C-restricted CMV-specific TCR beta clonotypes.

As regards this clonotype: Its antigen is unidentified.

The CDR3 covers 15 residues. V lost 10 bases to trimming and J lost 3 bases, with 19 bases between them. From germline, CDR1 is SNHLY and CDR2 FYNNEI. TCRdb reprocessed the reads with MiXCR, giving one entry per CDR3 protein. The profile shows some 200,000 distinct CDR3 sequences, approximately 40% of them singletons. The sequencing used CD8+ T cells from cultured PBMCs, collected from culture after CMV antigen stimulation. The origin of this receptor is a human donor in good health (CMV status not recorded). Some clones in this sample may be carry-over from other donors' samples. The rearrangement joins TRBV2 to TRBJ2-4; D could derive from TRBD1 or TRBD2 (5 bases each). The CDR3 nucleotides are TGTGCCACCTTCGAATGGGGGTTCGACAAAAACATTCAGTACTTC. Translating gives CATFEWGFDKNIQYF.